Following are 21 T cell receptor beta chains from one sample sequenced in a study of cytomegalovirus exposure and HLA in healthy donors (TCRdb year 2017). Preparation of the library involved the immunoSEQ multiplex PCR assay. For the multiplex PCR, a mixture combining 60 forward primers for TCR Vbeta segments and 13 reverse primers for TCR Jbeta segments was used. As stored in TCRdb, this immuneACCESS dataset retains in-frame rearrangements with V and J assigned. A fraction of the clones does not appear; measured against another copy, unresolved V genes explain less than half of the discrepancy, and the remainder lacks a known reason. This sample has approximately 100,000 clones in its table, and less than 80% of those were observed once. The ten largest clones add up to about 3.1% of the sample. What was sequenced was PBMCs. The receptors shown here come from a middle-aged woman in good health and CMV-seronegative.

This chain links TRBV4-3 with TRBJ2-3; TRBD2 aligns across 14 bases. V lost 0 bases and J lost 5; bases outside the gene matches: 7. Germline loops: CDR1 LGHNA, CDR2 YSLEER. This CDR3 is built from 18 residues. The DNA of the CDR3 is TGCGCCAGCAGCCAAGATGGGGGACTAGCGGGAGCCGAAGATACGCAGTATTTT. This codes for CASSQDGGLAGAEDTQYF.

The chain employs TRBV11-2 and TRBJ2-6; no reliable D call. From germline, CDR1 is SGHAT and CDR2 FQNNGV. V lost 0 bases and J lost 1, with 4 bases in between. The CDR3 contains 15 residues. The CDR3, as DNA: TGTGCCAGCAGCTTAGACGGGTCTGGGGCCAACGTCCTGACTTTC. Translating it yields CASSLDGSGANVLTF. Full variable domain (rest looked up from reference TRBV11-2 and TRBJ2-6): EAGVAQSPRYKIIEKRQSVAFWCNPISGHATLYWYQQILGQGPKLLIQFQNNGVVDDSQLPKDRFSAERLKGVDSTLKIQPAKLEDSAVYLCASSLDGSGANVLTFGAGSRLTVL.

The chain joins TRBV7-2 to TRBJ2-1, with 7 bases that match TRBD1. The CDR3 is made up of 14 amino acids. J gave up 7 bases and V 5 bases, and 8 bases lay outside the gene matches. Germline CDR1 is SGHTA and CDR2 is FQGNSA. The CDR3 DNA reads TGTGCCAGCAGCCAAGACAGGGTGAGGAATGAGCAGTTCTTC. Translating gives CASSQDRVRNEQFF.

This clone was recorded a few times. J is TRBJ2-7 and V is TRBV10-3, with D perhaps matching TRBD1 (6 bases). V lost 3 bases, J lost 3 bases, and 9 bases lay in between. The CDR3 is 13 amino acids. Germline V gene lookup returns CDR1 ENHRY and CDR2 SYGVKD. DNA for the CDR3: TGTGCCATCAGTGAAGGACAGTTCTACGAGCAGTACTTC. It is translated as CAISEGQFYEQYF.

A few counts support this clone. The J gene is TRBJ2-5, the V gene TRBV7-9; no reliable D call. The germline V gene has CDR1 SEHNR and CDR2 FQNEAQ (reference sequence). The CDR3 is 16 amino acids. Trimming stripped 5 bases from V and 0 bases from J, with 16 bases between. The CDR3 DNA reads as TGTGCCAGCAGCCCCCTCCCCGAGGCAGACCAAGAGACCCAGTACTTC. This encodes CASSPLPEADQETQYF.

The CDR3 bases are TGTGCCAGCAGCTGGGGCGGACTAGCGGGAGCGTACGAGCAGTACTTC. Protein: CASSWGGLAGAYEQYF. The chain recombines TRBV11-2 with TRBJ2-7, with 13 bases identical to TRBD2. The CDR3 length is 16 residues. Trimming removed 4 bases from V and 4 bases from J; junction bases left unmatched: 7. From germline, CDR1 is SGHAT and CDR2 FQNNGV.

The chain employs TRBV9 and TRBJ1-1; D might be TRBD1 (6 bases). Germline V gene sequence: CDR1 SGDLS, CDR2 YYNGEE. The V end lost 3 bases, the J end lost 1 base, and 19 bases lay between the germline ends. This CDR3 comprises 17 residues. CDR3 nucleotide sequence: TGTGCCAGCAGCGGGGGCACTCAGGGGCCATGGAACACTGAAGCTTTCTTT. The encoded protein is CASSGGTQGPWNTEAFF.

V and J are TRBV13 and TRBJ2-4; 7 bases are shared with TRBD2. The CDR3 loop spans 14 amino acids. V dropped 6 bases and J dropped 1; count of bases not matched to a gene: 3. Germline V gives CDR1 PRHDT, CDR2 FYEKMQ (reference sequence). The CDR3 DNA reads as TGTGCCAGCAGTCTCGGGAGGGCCAAAAACATTCAGTACTTC. It codes for CASSLGRAKNIQYF.

The J gene is TRBJ2-7, the V gene TRBV11-3; D is possibly TRBD1 (7 bases). Trimming shortened V by 6 bases and J by 1 base, and 16 bases separated the two germline ends. The CDR3 consists of 15 residues. CDR1 and CDR2 (germline): SGHNT, YENEEA. The CDR3 loop is CASSLGGDRSYEQYF. CDR3 nucleotide sequence: TGTGCCAGCAGTCTGGGCGGGGACAGATCCTACGAGCAGTACTTC.

CDR3 nucleotides: TGTGCCAGCAGCATAGGGGGGGCCGGGGGAACTAATGAAAAACTGTTTTTT. It specifies CASSIGGAGGTNEKLFF. V is TRBV28 and J is TRBJ1-4; possible D gene TRBD1, 6 bases. The CDR3 contains 17 residues. The V gene lost 6 bases and the J gene lost 1 base, with 18 bases spanning the gap. CDR1 is MDHEN and CDR2 is SYDVKM in the germline V gene.

The gene calls are TRBV27 and TRBJ2-7; a possible D gene is TRBD1 (6 bases). Germline V gene lookup returns CDR1 MNHEY and CDR2 SMNVEV (reference sequence). The CDR3 consists of 14 residues. Deletions cut 5 bases from V and 4 bases from J, with 15 bases between. Here the CDR3 reads CASSPLRTVYEQYF. CDR3 sequence (DNA): TGTGCCAGCAGTCCTCTCAGGACAGTTTACGAGCAGTACTTC.

The CDR3 coding sequence is TGTGCCACAGAAGGGGTCACAGATACGCAGTATTTT. Encoded protein: CATEGVTDTQYF. The chain recombines TRBV6-1 with TRBJ2-3; perhaps TRBD1 as D (5 bases). V lost 10 bases, J lost 2 bases, and 10 bases lay in between. The CDR3 spans 12 residues. Germline loops: CDR1 MNHNS, CDR2 SASEGT.

The V gene is TRBV5-4, the J gene TRBJ1-4, with D possibly TRBD1 on 5 matching bases. This CDR3 comprises 16 residues. Germline V gene sequence: CDR1 SGHNT, CDR2 YYREEE (reference sequence). V lost 3 bases and J lost 0, with 12 bases in between. CDR3 DNA: TGTGCCAGCAGCTCGGGACGGGGGACAACTAATGAAAAACTGTTTTTT. Amino acids: CASSSGRGTTNEKLFF. The entire variable domain, with the rest obtained from reference TRBV5-4 and TRBJ1-4, is as follows: ETGVTQSPTHLIKTRGQQVTLRCSSQSGHNTVSWYQQALGQGPQFIFQYYREEENGRGNFPPRFSGLQFPNYSSELNVNALELDDSALYLCASSSGRGTTNEKLFFGSGTQLSVL.

The rearrangement links TRBV5-4 to TRBJ2-7; TRBD1 matches 7 bases. Germline assignment: CDR1 SGHNT and CDR2 YYREEE (reference sequence). J was trimmed by 0 bases and V by 3 bases; bases with no gene match: 6. CDR3 length: 15 amino acids. Here the CDR3 DNA reads TGTGCCAGCAGCTCAGGGACAGCGAGCTCCTACGAGCAGTACTTC. Encoded protein: CASSSGTASSYEQYF.

The chain links TRBV7-2 to TRBJ1-5; TRBD1 agrees at 8 bases. V lost 5 bases and J lost 5; bases outside the gene matches: 8. This CDR3 is 15 amino acids long. Germline CDR1 reads SGHTA; CDR2 reads FQGNSA. The CDR3 is CASSPRTGPDQPQHF. CDR3 nucleotides: TGTGCCAGCAGCCCCCGGACAGGGCCTGATCAGCCCCAGCATTTT.

V usage is TRBV5-1 and J usage is TRBJ2-1; TRBD1 matches at 12 bases. Germline loops: CDR1 SGHRS, CDR2 YFSETQ. The CDR3 length is 17 residues. The V gene end was trimmed by 4 bases and the J gene end by 2 bases; junction bases not matched to a gene: 7. The CDR3 protein is CASSLTGTGGTYNEQFF. The CDR3, as DNA: TGCGCCAGCAGCCTGACTGGGACAGGGGGCACCTACAATGAGCAGTTCTTC.

This chain uses TRBV15 with TRBJ2-3; the match to TRBD2 covers 12 bases. Germline CDR1 is LNHNV and CDR2 is YYDKDF (reference sequence). The length of the CDR3 is 15 residues. V was clipped by 3 bases and J by 3 bases; unmatched bases: 1. The CDR3, as DNA: TGTGCCACCAGCAGCGGGACTAGCGGGACAGATACGCAGTATTTT. Translation gives CATSSGTSGTDTQYF.

The chain combines TRBV30 with TRBJ1-5; 7 nucleotides line up with TRBD1. The V segment lost 1 base and the J segment 1 base; nucleotides outside the gene matches: 4. This CDR3 region has 15 residues. The germline V gene has CDR1 GTSNPN and CDR2 SVGIG (reference sequence). The CDR3 DNA sequence: TGTGCCTGGAGTGGACAGGGAAGGAGCAATCAGCCCCAGCATTTT. Translation: CAWSGQGRSNQPQHF. Looking up the rest from reference TRBV30 and TRBJ1-5 gives the full variable domain: SQTIHQWPATLVQPVGSPLSLECTVEGTSNPNLYWYRQAAGRGLQLLFYSVGIGQISSEVPQNLSASRPQDRQFILSSKKLLLSDSGFYLCAWSGQGRSNQPQHFGDGTRLSIL.

This chain uses TRBV29-1 with TRBJ1-1; D is ambiguous. In germline, CDR1 is SQVTM, CDR2 ANQGSEA. The CDR3 spans 15 residues. Trimming shortened V by 5 bases and J by 1 base, and 17 bases separated the two germline ends. CDR3 coding DNA: TGCAGCGTTCAACAGATTCTTGCACCGAACACTGAAGCTTTCTTT. This sequence encodes CSVQQILAPNTEAFF.

This rearrangement joins TRBV2 to TRBJ1-5; a weak D match, TRBD1 (6 bases). Trimming took off 5 bases at V and 5 bases at J, with 16 bases between the two ends. The CDR3 loop spans 15 amino acids. Germline CDR1 is SNHLY and CDR2 is FYNNEI. DNA of the CDR3: TGTGCCAGCAGTATCCAGTGGCAGGGGCATCAGCCCCAGCATTTT. Its protein is CASSIQWQGHQPQHF.

The chain carries TRBV7-9 and TRBJ2-7; 8 nucleotides align to TRBD1. The trim removed 4 bases at V and 2 bases at J, leaving 4 bases unmatched. The CDR3 is made up of 14 amino acids. Germline V gene lookup returns CDR1 SEHNR and CDR2 FQNEAQ (reference sequence). This chain's CDR3 is CASSSPTGAYEQYF. The CDR3 bases are TGTGCCAGCAGCTCTCCGACAGGGGCCTACGAGCAGTACTTC.